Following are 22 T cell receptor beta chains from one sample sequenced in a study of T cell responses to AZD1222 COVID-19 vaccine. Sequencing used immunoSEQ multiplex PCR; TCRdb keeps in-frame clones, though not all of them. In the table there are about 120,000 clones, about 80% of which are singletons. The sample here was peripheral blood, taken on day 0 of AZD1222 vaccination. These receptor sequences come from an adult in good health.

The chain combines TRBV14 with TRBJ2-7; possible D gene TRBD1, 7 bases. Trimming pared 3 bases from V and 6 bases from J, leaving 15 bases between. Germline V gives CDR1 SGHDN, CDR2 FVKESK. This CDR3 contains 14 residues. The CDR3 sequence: CASSQTGTEVEQYF. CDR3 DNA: TGTGCCAGCAGCCAGACAGGGACTGAGGTCGAGCAGTACTTC.

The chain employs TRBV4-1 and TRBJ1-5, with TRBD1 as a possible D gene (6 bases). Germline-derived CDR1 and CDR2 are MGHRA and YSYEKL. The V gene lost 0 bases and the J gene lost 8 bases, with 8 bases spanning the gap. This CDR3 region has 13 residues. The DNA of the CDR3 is TGCGCCAGCAGCCAAGATAGGGGGAAGCCCCAGCATTTT. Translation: CASSQDRGKPQHF.

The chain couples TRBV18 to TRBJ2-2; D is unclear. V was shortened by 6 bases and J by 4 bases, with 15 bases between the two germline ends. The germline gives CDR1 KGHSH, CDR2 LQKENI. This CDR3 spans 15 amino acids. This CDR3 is CASSPPGTTTGELFF. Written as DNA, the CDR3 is TGTGCCAGCTCGCCGCCGGGTACCACCACCGGGGAGCTGTTTTTT.

In DNA, the CDR3 is TGTGCCAGCAGTACCCAGGGGTTAGTGGGCTACACCTTC. Its translation: CASSTQGLVGYTF. The J gene is TRBJ1-2, the V gene TRBV28, with a possible D match to TRBD1 (6 bases). The CDR3 covers 13 residues. With 5 bases removed from V and 8 bases from J, the gap between germline ends came to 15 bases. Germline V gives CDR1 MDHEN, CDR2 SYDVKM.

The CDR3 sequence is CASSYSDRALYGYTF. The CDR3 DNA follows: TGTGCCAGCAGTTACTCGGACAGGGCCCTCTATGGCTACACCTTC. This chain joins TRBV6-5 and TRBJ1-2, with 8 positions matching TRBD1. There are 15 residues in the CDR3. Trimming cost V 0 bases and J 4 bases; bases outside gene matches: 4. CDR1 and CDR2 (germline): MNHEY, SVGAGI.

CDR3 DNA sequence: TGTGCCAGCAGCTCGGGACAGGGCCTTCAGCCCCAGCATTTT. Amino acid sequence: CASSSGQGLQPQHF. This sequence joins TRBV7-8 and TRBJ1-5; 9 positions agree with TRBD1. V lost 4 bases, J lost 6 bases, and 4 bases stayed unmatched. The length of the CDR3 is 14 residues. Germline loops: CDR1 SGHVS, CDR2 FQNEAQ.

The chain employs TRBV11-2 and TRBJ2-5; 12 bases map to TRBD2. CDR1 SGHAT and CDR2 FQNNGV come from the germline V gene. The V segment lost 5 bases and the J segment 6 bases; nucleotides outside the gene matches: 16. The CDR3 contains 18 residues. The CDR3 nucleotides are TGTGCCAGCAGCCTACGGGACCTAGCGGGGGGGTTCGGAAAGACCCAGTACTTC. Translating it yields CASSLRDLAGGFGKTQYF.

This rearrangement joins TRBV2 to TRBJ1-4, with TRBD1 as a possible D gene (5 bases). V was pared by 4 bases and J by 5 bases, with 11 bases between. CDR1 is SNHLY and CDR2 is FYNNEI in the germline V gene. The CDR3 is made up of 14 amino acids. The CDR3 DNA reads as TGTGCCAGCAGTGCAGGGAAGATAAATGAAAAACTGTTTTTT. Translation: CASSAGKINEKLFF.

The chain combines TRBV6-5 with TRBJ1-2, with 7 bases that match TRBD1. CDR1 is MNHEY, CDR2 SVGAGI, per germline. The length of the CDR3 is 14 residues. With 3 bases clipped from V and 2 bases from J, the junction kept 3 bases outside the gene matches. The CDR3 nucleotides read TGTGCCAGCAGTTATCAGGGGGACAACTATGGCTACACCTTC. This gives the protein CASSYQGDNYGYTF.

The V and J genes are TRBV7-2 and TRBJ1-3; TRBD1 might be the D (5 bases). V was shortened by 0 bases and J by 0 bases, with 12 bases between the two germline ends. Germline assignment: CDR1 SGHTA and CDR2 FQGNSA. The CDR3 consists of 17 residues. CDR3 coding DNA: TGTGCCAGCAGCTTAGCGCAGGGTCCCAGCTCTGGAAACACCATATATTTT. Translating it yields CASSLAQGPSSGNTIYF.

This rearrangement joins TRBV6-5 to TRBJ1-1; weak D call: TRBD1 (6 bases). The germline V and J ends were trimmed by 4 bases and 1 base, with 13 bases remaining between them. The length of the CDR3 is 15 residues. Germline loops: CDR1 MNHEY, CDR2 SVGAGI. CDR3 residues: CASSSPGDGNTEAFF. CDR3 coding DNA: TGTGCCAGCAGTTCCCCAGGGGACGGGAACACTGAAGCTTTCTTT.

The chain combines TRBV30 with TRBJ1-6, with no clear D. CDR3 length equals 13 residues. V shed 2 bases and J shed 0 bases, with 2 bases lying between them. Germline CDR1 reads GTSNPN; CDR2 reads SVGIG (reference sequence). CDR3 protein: CAWSSSYNSPLHF. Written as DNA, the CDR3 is TGTGCCTGGAGTAGCTCCTATAATTCACCCCTCCACTTT.

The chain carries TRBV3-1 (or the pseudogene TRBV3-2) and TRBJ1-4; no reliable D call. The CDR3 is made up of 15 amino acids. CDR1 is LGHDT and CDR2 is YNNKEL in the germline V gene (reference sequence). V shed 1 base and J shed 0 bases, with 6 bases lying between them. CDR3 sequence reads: CASSQGSATNEKLFF. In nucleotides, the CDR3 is TGTGCCAGCAGCCAAGGGAGTGCAACTAATGAAAAACTGTTTTTT.

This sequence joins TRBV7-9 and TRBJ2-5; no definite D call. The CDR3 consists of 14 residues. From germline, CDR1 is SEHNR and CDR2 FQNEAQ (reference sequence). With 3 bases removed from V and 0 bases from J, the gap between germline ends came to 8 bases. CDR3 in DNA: TGTGCCAGCAGCTTCAGGACCTACCAAGAGACCCAGTACTTC. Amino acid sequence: CASSFRTYQETQYF.

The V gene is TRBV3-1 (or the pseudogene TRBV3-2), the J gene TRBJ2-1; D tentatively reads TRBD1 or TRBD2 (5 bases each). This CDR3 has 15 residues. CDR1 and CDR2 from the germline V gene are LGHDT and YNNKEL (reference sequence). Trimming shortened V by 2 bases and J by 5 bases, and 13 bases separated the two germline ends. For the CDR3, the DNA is TGTGCCAGCAGCCAAATGTGGGACGCCAACAATGAGCAGTTCTTC. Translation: CASSQMWDANNEQFF.

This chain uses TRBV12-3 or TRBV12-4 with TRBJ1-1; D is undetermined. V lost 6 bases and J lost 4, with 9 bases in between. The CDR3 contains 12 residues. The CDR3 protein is CASSTWVTEAFF. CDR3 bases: TGTGCCAGCAGCACCTGGGTCACTGAAGCTTTCTTT.

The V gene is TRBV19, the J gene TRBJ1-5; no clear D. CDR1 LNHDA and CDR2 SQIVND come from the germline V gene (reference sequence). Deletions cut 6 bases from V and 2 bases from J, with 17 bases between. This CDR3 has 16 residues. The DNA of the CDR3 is TGTGCCAGTAGCCTTAGCCCGGGTCAGGGCAATCAGCCCCAGCATTTT. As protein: CASSLSPGQGNQPQHF.

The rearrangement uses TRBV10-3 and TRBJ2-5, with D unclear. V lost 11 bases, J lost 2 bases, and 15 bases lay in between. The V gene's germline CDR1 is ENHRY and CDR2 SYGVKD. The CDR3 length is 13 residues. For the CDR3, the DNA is TGTGCCTCCCAAACGGGTAGACAAGAGACCCAGTACTTC. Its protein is CASQTGRQETQYF.

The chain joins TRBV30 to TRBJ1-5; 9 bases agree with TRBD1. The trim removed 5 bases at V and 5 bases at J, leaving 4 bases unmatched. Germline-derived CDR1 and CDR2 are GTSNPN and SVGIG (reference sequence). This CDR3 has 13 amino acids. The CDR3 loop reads CAWRGQGYQPQHF. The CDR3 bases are TGTGCCTGGCGGGGACAGGGCTATCAGCCCCAGCATTTT.

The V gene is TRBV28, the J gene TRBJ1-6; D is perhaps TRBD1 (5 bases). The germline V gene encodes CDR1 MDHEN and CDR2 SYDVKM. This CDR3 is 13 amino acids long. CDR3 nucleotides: TGTGTCGTAAAGCGGGGGGGTAATTCACCCCTCCACTTT. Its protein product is CVVKRGGNSPLHF.

In DNA, the CDR3 is TGCGCCAGCAGCTTGTGGATTGGGTTCGAGCAGTACTTC. Amino acid sequence: CASSLWIGFEQYF. The chain combines TRBV5-1 with TRBJ2-7; D not certain. The CDR3 covers 13 residues. Germline values: CDR1 SGHRS, CDR2 YFSETQ. The V end lost 1 base, the J end lost 6 bases, and 11 bases lay between the germline ends.

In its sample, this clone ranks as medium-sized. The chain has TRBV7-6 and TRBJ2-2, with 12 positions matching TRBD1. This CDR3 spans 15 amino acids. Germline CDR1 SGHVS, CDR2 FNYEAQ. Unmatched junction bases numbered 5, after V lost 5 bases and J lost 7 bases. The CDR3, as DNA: TGTGCCAGCAGCCAGGGACAGGGGGCGATCGGGGAGCTGTTTTTT. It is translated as CASSQGQGAIGELFF.